Below, 9 T cell receptor beta chains from the same sample are listed, as sequenced in a study of vaccination effects on CD4 cells after COVID-19. No antigen has been assigned to these receptors. Here immunoSEQ multiplex PCR was the method, and the copy in TCRdb shows in-frame clones only, minus some. The sample lists tens of thousands of clones, approximately 72% occurring once. The culture ran for roughly ten days, and then CD4+ T cells were isolated. Sequencing was performed on CD4+ T cells from PBMCs cultured without peptide, taken before COVID-19 vaccination. These receptors originate from a human donor who had a prior SARS-CoV-2 infection.

This chain uses TRBV5-4 with TRBJ1-6; D gene unclear. Trimming stripped 4 bases from V and 7 bases from J, with 12 bases between. The length of the CDR3 is 14 residues. Germline CDR1 SGHNT, CDR2 YYREEE (reference sequence). The CDR3 loop reads CASSVDGRNSPLHF. DNA for the CDR3: TGTGCCAGCAGCGTGGACGGGCGGAATTCACCCCTCCACTTT.

The J gene is TRBJ1-2, the V gene TRBV6-1, with D perhaps TRBD1 (6 bases). V dropped 3 bases and J dropped 5 bases, with 22 bases sitting between them. The CDR3 is made up of 17 amino acids. Germline V gene lookup returns CDR1 MNHNS and CDR2 SASEGT. The CDR3: CASSERTATNFGYGYTF. The CDR3 DNA reads TGTGCCAGCAGTGAGAGGACAGCTACTAACTTTGGATATGGCTACACCTTC.

This clone was detected only a few times. This sequence joins TRBV6-1 and TRBJ2-6; D unclear. V lost 0 bases to trimming and J lost 0 bases, with 9 bases between them. The CDR3 totals 17 residues. CDR1 is MNHNS, CDR2 SASEGT, per germline. CDR3 residues: CASSEAGISSGANVLTF. CDR3 in DNA: TGTGCCAGCAGTGAAGCAGGAATCAGCTCTGGGGCCAACGTCCTGACTTTC.

V is TRBV28 and J is TRBJ2-5; TRBD2 is a possible D gene (5 bases). Per germline, CDR1 MDHEN and CDR2 SYDVKM. This CDR3 contains 14 residues. V gave up 5 bases and J gave up 5 bases, with 15 bases separating them. CDR3 DNA: TGTGCCAGCAGTCACCCGGACTTGAGGGAGACCCAGTACTTC. It codes for CASSHPDLRETQYF. Full variable domain (remainder filled in from reference TRBV28 and TRBJ2-5): DVKVTQSSRYLVKRTGEKVFLECVQDMDHENMFWYRQDPGLGLRLIYFSYDVKMKEKGDIPEGYSVSREKKERFSLILESASTNQTSMYLCASSHPDLRETQYFGPGTRLLVL.

The chain combines TRBV19 with TRBJ1-5, with 7 bases matching TRBD1. CDR3 length: 16 residues. CDR1 LNHDA and CDR2 SQIVND come from the germline V gene (reference sequence). V lost 3 bases to trimming and J lost 4 bases; unmatched junction nucleotides: 9. The CDR3 sequence: CASSIGWGDRNQPQHF. CDR3 DNA sequence: TGTGCCAGTAGTATTGGTTGGGGGGACAGAAATCAGCCCCAGCATTTT.

The chain combines TRBV12-5 with TRBJ2-1, with 12 nucleotides matching TRBD2. Trimming took 0 bases from V and 8 from J; bases not matched to a gene: 26. The CDR3 spans 23 residues. Germline V gene data show CDR1 as LGHNT and CDR2 as FRNRAP. CDR3 bases: TGTGCTAGTGGTTTGGTACTTCATTTCGGGCGACTAGCGGGAGAATGGCGGATCGATGAGCAGTTCTTC. Its protein is CASGLVLHFGRLAGEWRIDEQFF. Filled out from reference TRBV12-5 and TRBJ2-1, the complete variable domain reads DARVTQTPRHKVTEMGQEVTMRCQPILGHNTVFWYRQTMMQGLELLAYFRNRAPLDDSGMPKDRFSAEMPDATLATLKIQPSEPRDSAVYFCASGLVLHFGRLAGEWRIDEQFFGPGTRLTVL.

This chain uses TRBV7-8 with TRBJ2-3; 9 bases agree with TRBD1. Germline CDR1 is SGHVS and CDR2 is FQNEAQ. CDR3 length equals 19 residues. With V trimmed by 0 bases and J by 2 bases, 12 bases remained unmatched. CDR3 coding DNA: TGTGCCAGCAGCTTAGCGTTGGGACAGGGACTACCAACCACAGATACGCAGTATTTT. Residues: CASSLALGQGLPTTDTQYF.

This clone was detected many times. V is TRBV7-2 and J is TRBJ2-5; D ambiguous. Germline values: CDR1 SGHTA, CDR2 FQGNSA. V lost 1 base, J lost 1 base, and 13 bases lay in between. This CDR3 is built from 16 residues. Here the CDR3 DNA reads TGTGCCAGCAGCTTAGGATCGCGATCAGGCCAAGAGACCCAGTACTTC. This gives the protein CASSLGSRSGQETQYF.

The chain employs TRBV12-3 or TRBV12-4 and TRBJ1-1; 7 nucleotides align to TRBD1. V gave up 1 base and J gave up 6 bases; unmatched junction bases: 2. The CDR3 contains 13 residues. DNA for the CDR3: TGTGCCAGCAGTTTAGAGCAGGGGGCTGAAGCTTTCTTT. This translates into CASSLEQGAEAFF.